The sequence of this TCR beta chain was determined in a study of CD8 T cells in Susac syndrome (dated by TCRdb to about 2019). Background for the entire study: Among the Susac syndrome patients who were sequenced, clinically active disease was present in over 5 and clinical remission was observed in fewer than 10. At the time of blood withdrawal, Susac syndrome patients were either therapy-naive, taking corticosteroids (with some also receiving IVIg), or on IVIg alone. Whether CD8+ T cell activation and differentiation in Susac syndrome was antigen driven was tested using repertoire sequencing. The study compared CD8+ T cell repertoire clonality among roughly 12 healthy donors, 14 Susac syndrome patients and roughly 16 multiple sclerosis patients. What the authors observed across the whole study: The TCR sequencing and HLA analysis was acknowledged to have included a relatively small number of individuals. Looking at Susac-specific public clones, the researchers identified over 15 in the total CD8+ repertoire and four or five in the CD8+ TEMRA repertoire. Susac syndrome CD8+ repertoires showed clonal expansion, highest in CD8+ TEMRA cells and greater in clinically active than remitting patients.

V loses 0 bases, J loses 2 bases, and the germline ends lie 11 bases apart. For CDR1 and CDR2, the germline V gene lists MNHEY and SVGEGT. The CDR3 contains 16 residues, cysteine and phenylalanine counted. This entry keeps only the CDR3 DNA: 48 bases, framed from base 1. RNA was extracted with the RNeasy kit and roughly 0.45 to 1 ug was reverse transcribed using random hexamers. The immunoSEQ multiplex PCR assay, covering 54 Vbeta and 13 Jbeta segments, was used to amplify TCR beta CDR3 regions. PCR amplification bias was corrected by using a synthetic template baseline for primer optimization and computational correction. Processing in the source paper ran as follows. Reads were assigned to V, D and J genes according to IMGT and analyzed in immunoSEQ Analyzer, with only productive sequences retained. Clonality was calculated as one minus the Shannon entropy normalized by log2 of the number of productive unique sequences. For each patient and control, public and private clones were evaluated among the 100 most prevalent clones. Clones were defined as Susac-specific when absent from the healthy and MS cohorts, from 1052 published viral clones and from other ImmuneACCESS disease sequences. TCRdb's own reprocessing of the public reads used fastp at Q25 and MiXCR and kept productive beta chains. Identical CDR3 protein sequences are pooled into one entry, listed with their most common genes and DNA. The V and J calls shown here were made by TCRdb, not taken from the authors' results. This sample holds 80,000 or so distinct CDR3 sequences; 94% were observed only once. 0.5% to 0.65% of the sample rests with the top ten.

Peripheral blood CD8+ and CD4+ T cells from healthy donors, Susac syndrome patients and multiple sclerosis patients were profiled using high-throughput TCR beta sequencing. The Susac syndrome patients fulfilled recently defined diagnostic criteria for definite or probable disease. CD8+ TEMRA cells were enriched by FACS, while bulk CD8+ and CD4+ T cells were purified by magnetic negative isolation. Blood was collected in EDTA tubes and processed within 24 hours, with PBMCs isolated through density gradient centrifugation. PBMCs intended for TCR sequencing were frozen in liquid nitrogen and were later thawed in a 37 degrees C water bath. A purity of at least 90% was achieved for sorted or isolated CD4+, CD8+ and CD8+ TEMRA cells. Comments on this clonotype: It lacks a known antigen. No qualities accompany the bases; no much larger clone lies one base away.

The TCR originated in a human donor with Susac syndrome. Recombination linked TRBV6-2 or TRBV6-3 to TRBJ1-5, with the identity of the D gene unclear. Source material: CD8+ T cells from PBMCs. The CDR3: CASSYSSVRGNQPQHF. The nucleotides read TGTGCCAGCAGTTACTCCTCAGTTAGGGGCAATCAGCCCCAGCATTTT.